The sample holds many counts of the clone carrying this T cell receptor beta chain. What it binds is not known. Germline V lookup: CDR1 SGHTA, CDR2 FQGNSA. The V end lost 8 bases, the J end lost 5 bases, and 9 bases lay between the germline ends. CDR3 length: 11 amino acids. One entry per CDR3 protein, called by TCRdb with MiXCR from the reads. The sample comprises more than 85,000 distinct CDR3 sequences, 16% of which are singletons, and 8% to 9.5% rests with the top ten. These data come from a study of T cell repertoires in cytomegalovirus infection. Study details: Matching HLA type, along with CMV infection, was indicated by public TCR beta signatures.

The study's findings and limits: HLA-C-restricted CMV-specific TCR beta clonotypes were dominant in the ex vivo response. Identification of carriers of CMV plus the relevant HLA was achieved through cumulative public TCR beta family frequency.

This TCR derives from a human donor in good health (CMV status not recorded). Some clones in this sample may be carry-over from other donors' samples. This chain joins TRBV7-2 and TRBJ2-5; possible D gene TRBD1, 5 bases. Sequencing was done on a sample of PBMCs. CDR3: CASQGGETQYF. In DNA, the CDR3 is TGTGCCAGCCAGGGTGGGGAGACCCAGTACTTC.